The rows below give T cell receptor beta chains drawn from one sample of a study of sequential checkpoint blockade in melanoma. Profiling relied on immunoSEQ multiplex PCR, and the TCRdb table lists in-frame clones only, not all of them. The table includes 15,000 to 20,000 clones, over 55% detected once. The sample in question was CD8+ T cells sorted from blood (inferred from file names), obtained from a patient given nivolumab and ipilimumab in sequence. These receptors all come from a human donor with melanoma. Both conserved end residues are part of each CDR3. D genes are given only for firm matches. Clone size is given for some rows only: seen once, a few or many times, or a class if the clone is expanded.

size: -; J: TRBJ2-7; V: TRBV27; D: -; DNA: TGTGCCAGCAGTGCTACCCCCCCCGAGCAGTACTTC; CDR3: CASSATPPEQYF
size: -; J: TRBJ2-7; V: TRBV10-2; D: -; DNA: TGCGCCAGCAACAAGCGGAGAGGTAACTACGAGCAGTACTTC; CDR3: CASNKRRGNYEQYF
size: -; J: TRBJ2-1; V: TRBV21-1; D: -; DNA: TGTGCCAGCAGCAAGAAAAGCGGGAGAGCGAGCCATGAGCAGTTCTTC; CDR3: CASSKKSGRASHEQFF
size: -; J: TRBJ2-7; V: TRBV7-8; D: TRBD2; DNA: TGTGCCAGCAGCCTCCTAGGCGGGGGGATTTACGAGCAGTACTTC; CDR3: CASSLLGGGIYEQYF
size: -; J: TRBJ2-7; V: TRBV7-9; D: TRBD2; DNA: TGTGCCAGCAGCACGGGACTAGCGGGAGTTTTCGAGCAGTACTTC; CDR3: CASSTGLAGVFEQYF
size: -; J: TRBJ1-2; V: TRBV29-1; D: -; DNA: TGCAGCTCCACAGGGTACTATGGCTACACCTTC; CDR3: CSSTGYYGYTF
size: -; J: TRBJ2-7; V: TRBV10-1; D: -; DNA: TGCGCCAGCAGTGAGTCCGGGGTCCACGAGCAGTACTTC; CDR3: CASSESGVHEQYF
size: -; J: TRBJ2-7; V: TRBV12-5; D: -; DNA: TGTGCTAGTGGTTTGCTTTCCTACGAGCAGTACTTC; CDR3: CASGLLSYEQYF
size: -; J: TRBJ2-3; V: TRBV5-8; D: -; DNA: TGTGCCAGCAGCTTGGGCAGGACAAGCACAGATACGCAGTATTTT; CDR3: CASSLGRTSTDTQYF
size: -; J: TRBJ1-1; V: TRBV5-6; D: -; DNA: TGTGCCAGCAGTCCAATCCACAGGGAGCACACTGAAGCTTTCTTT; CDR3: CASSPIHREHTEAFF
size: -; J: TRBJ2-7; V: TRBV4-2; D: -; DNA: TGTGCCAGCAAGGGGGGGACCTCCTACGAGCAGTACTTC; CDR3: CASKGGTSYEQYF
size: -; J: TRBJ1-2; V: TRBV4-1; D: TRBD1; DNA: TGCGCCAGCAGCCAAACACAGGGGGCCTATGGCTACACCTTC; CDR3: CASSQTQGAYGYTF
size: -; J: TRBJ1-4; V: TRBV6-5; D: -; DNA: TGTGCCAGCAGTTACCGTGCCAGGGAGGATGAAAAACTGTTTTTT; CDR3: CASSYRAREDEKLFF
size: -; J: TRBJ2-7; V: TRBV5-6; D: -; DNA: TGTGCCAGCAGCTTGGTGGGGGAGGCCTACGAGCAGTACTTC; CDR3: CASSLVGEAYEQYF
size: -; J: TRBJ1-5; V: TRBV6-1; D: -; DNA: TGTGCCAGCAGCGAGGGTTGGAGACAGCCCCAGCATTTT; CDR3: CASSEGWRQPQHF
size: -; J: TRBJ1-2; V: TRBV7-2; D: -; DNA: TGTGCCAGCAGCCCTTTATCGGGAGGCTACACCTTC; CDR3: CASSPLSGGYTF
size: -; J: TRBJ2-1; V: TRBV6-4; D: -; DNA: TGTGCCAGCAGTGACTCCGTTGGGGGCAACAATGAGCAGTTCTTC; CDR3: CASSDSVGGNNEQFF
size: -; J: TRBJ1-2; V: TRBV5-6; D: -; DNA: TGTGCCAGCAGCTTGGGAATGAACAGACCTAACTATGGCTACACCTTC; CDR3: CASSLGMNRPNYGYTF
size: -; J: TRBJ2-3; V: TRBV5-8; D: -; DNA: TGTGCCAGCAGCTTTGCTCCTGCGGGGAGTGATACGCAGTATTTT; CDR3: CASSFAPAGSDTQYF
size: -; J: TRBJ2-7; V: TRBV27; D: -; DNA: TGTGCCAGCAGTCCCCGCTCAGCGGGCTACGAGCAGTACTTC; CDR3: CASSPRSAGYEQYF
size: few; J: TRBJ2-5; V: TRBV28; D: -; DNA: TGTGCCAGCAGTTCGACAGGACGCCAAGAGACCCAGTACTTC; CDR3: CASSSTGRQETQYF
size: -; J: TRBJ1-2; V: TRBV6-5; D: -; DNA: TGTGCCAGCAGTTACTCGGGCGACAGCTACACCTTC; CDR3: CASSYSGDSYTF
size: few; J: TRBJ1-4; V: TRBV5-1; D: TRBD1; DNA: TGCGCCAGCAGCCCCTTACCGGGACAGGGAAATGAAAAACTGTTTTTT; CDR3: CASSPLPGQGNEKLFF
size: medium-sized; J: TRBJ1-1; V: TRBV19; D: -; DNA: TGTGCCAGTCAGGTAGGGGCTGAAGCTTTCTTT; CDR3: CASQVGAEAFF
size: -; J: TRBJ2-7; V: TRBV4-1; D: TRBD2; DNA: TGCGCCAGCAGCCGCGAGCGGGGGGGGCCAGGCTACGAGCAGTACTTC; CDR3: CASSRERGGPGYEQYF
size: -; J: TRBJ2-7; V: TRBV28; D: -; DNA: TGTGCCAGCAGTTTGAGCATAGCGACCTACGAGCAGTACTTC; CDR3: CASSLSIATYEQYF
size: once; J: TRBJ1-5; V: TRBV28; D: TRBD1; DNA: TGTGCCAGCAGTCCGCGACAGGGGCCCGGCCAGCCCCAGCATTTT; CDR3: CASSPRQGPGQPQHF
size: -; J: TRBJ1-2; V: TRBV9; D: TRBD1; DNA: TGTGCCAGCAGCGTAGGGGACAGGGTGAACTATGGCTACACCTTC; CDR3: CASSVGDRVNYGYTF
size: -; J: TRBJ1-2; V: TRBV7-9; D: TRBD1; DNA: TGTGCCAGCAGCTTATCTGGACAGGGATATGGCTACACCTTC; CDR3: CASSLSGQGYGYTF
size: -; J: TRBJ1-1; V: TRBV19; D: -; DNA: TGTGCCAGTAGTGTTCGGGAGGAAGCTTTCTTT; CDR3: CASSVREEAFF
size: -; J: TRBJ1-2; V: TRBV6-1; D: -; DNA: TGTGCCAGCAGTTCCGGCTATGGCTACACCTTC; CDR3: CASSSGYGYTF
size: -; J: TRBJ1-1; V: TRBV19; D: -; DNA: TGTGCCAGTAGTATGTTACTGATGAACACTGAAGCTTTCTTT; CDR3: CASSMLLMNTEAFF
size: -; J: TRBJ1-1; V: TRBV7-8; D: -; DNA: TGTGCCAGCAGCTTAGCGTGGGGGGATTACACTGAAGCTTTCTTT; CDR3: CASSLAWGDYTEAFF
size: -; J: TRBJ1-4; V: TRBV2; D: TRBD1; DNA: TGTGCCAGCAGTGACGGGGACAGGGCGACTGAAAAACTGTTTTTT; CDR3: CASSDGDRATEKLFF
size: -; J: TRBJ1-1; V: TRBV6-5; D: -; DNA: TGTGCCAGCAGTAATCAGGGGTGGGACACTGAAGCTTTCTTT; CDR3: CASSNQGWDTEAFF
size: -; J: TRBJ2-7; V: TRBV11-2; D: TRBD2; DNA: TGTGCCAGCAGCGAGAGCGGGAGGGCCTCCTACGAGCAGTACTTC; CDR3: CASSESGRASYEQYF